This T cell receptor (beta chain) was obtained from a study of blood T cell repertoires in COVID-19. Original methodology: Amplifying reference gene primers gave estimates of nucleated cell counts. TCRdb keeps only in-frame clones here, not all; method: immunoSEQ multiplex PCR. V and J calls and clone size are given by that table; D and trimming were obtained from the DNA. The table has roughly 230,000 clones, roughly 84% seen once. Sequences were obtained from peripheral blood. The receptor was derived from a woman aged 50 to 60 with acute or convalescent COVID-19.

CDR3 amino acids: CASSLRQATYEQYF. The CDR3 nucleotides read TGTGCCAGCAGTCTAAGACAGGCGACCTACGAGCAGTACTTC. The gene calls are TRBV27 and TRBJ2-7; D is perhaps TRBD1 (6 bases). The CDR3 totals 14 residues. Trimming removed 5 bases from V and 2 bases from J, with 13 bases in between. Germline loops: CDR1 MNHEY, CDR2 SMNVEV (reference sequence).